The 25 T cell receptor beta chains given below trace back to one sample, sequenced in a study of T cell responses to AZD1222 COVID-19 vaccine. The method was immunoSEQ multiplex PCR; TCRdb's version includes in-frame clones alone and lacks a portion of them. Of 99,000 or so clones listed, roughly 93% are singletons. The starting material was peripheral blood, obtained on day 0 of AZD1222 vaccination. The receptors derive from an adult in good health.

The V call is TRBV25-1, the J call TRBJ1-1, with D unresolved. This CDR3 contains 12 residues. Germline lookup yields CDR1 MGHDK and CDR2 SYGVNS. V was shortened by 4 bases and J by 2 bases, with 5 bases between the two germline ends. The chain's CDR3 is CASSVSNTEAFF. The CDR3 nucleotides are TGTGCCAGCAGTGTGAGCAACACTGAAGCTTTCTTT.

The chain links TRBV4-3 to TRBJ2-1, with 12 nucleotides matching TRBD2. J lost 8 bases, V lost 4 bases, and 12 bases had no gene match. Germline values: CDR1 LGHNA, CDR2 YSLEER. CDR3 length: 17 amino acids. The CDR3 here is CASSPTVTSGRRHEQFF. The DNA for the CDR3 is TGCGCCAGCAGCCCCACGGTGACTAGCGGGAGAAGGCATGAGCAGTTCTTC.

The chain has TRBV10-3 and TRBJ1-4; D call uncertain. V was pared by 2 bases and J by 7 bases, with 8 bases between. The CDR3 covers 13 residues. The V gene's germline CDR1 is ENHRY and CDR2 SYGVKD. The CDR3 bases are TGTGCCATCAGTGAGGGGCAGCGTGAAAAACTGTTTTTT. This gives the protein CAISEGQREKLFF.

The CDR3 coding sequence is TGTGCCTGGAGCCGGGGGCAGCGGGACACAGATACGCAGTATTTT. This sequence encodes CAWSRGQRDTDTQYF. The rearrangement joins TRBV30 to TRBJ2-3; possible D gene TRBD2, 7 bases. V dropped 3 bases and J dropped 2 bases, with 15 bases sitting between them. The germline V gene has CDR1 GTSNPN and CDR2 SVGIG (reference sequence). The CDR3 runs to 15 residues. The full variable domain, rest sourced from reference TRBV30 and TRBJ2-3, is SQTIHQWPATLVQPVGSPLSLECTVEGTSNPNLYWYRQAAGRGLQLLFYSVGIGQISSEVPQNLSASRPQDRQFILSSKKLLLSDSGFYLCAWSRGQRDTDTQYFGPGTRLTVL.

The chain recombines TRBV10-3 with TRBJ2-7; a possible D gene is TRBD2 (6 bases). CDR3 length: 15 amino acids. V lost 9 bases and J lost 2, with 20 bases in between. CDR1 ENHRY and CDR2 SYGVKD come from the germline V gene. Here the CDR3 DNA reads TGTGCCATTTGGGACGAGGGGAGGCAGACCTACGAGCAGTACTTC. This codes for CAIWDEGRQTYEQYF.

The chain carries TRBV2 and TRBJ2-5; TRBD2 matches at 7 bases. V was clipped by 7 bases and J by 2 bases; unmatched bases: 4. CDR1 and CDR2 (germline): SNHLY, FYNNEI. This CDR3 spans 13 amino acids. The CDR3 nucleotides are TGTGCCAGCACCTGGACTAGACAAGAGACCCAGTACTTC. It is translated as CASTWTRQETQYF.

The rearrangement joins TRBV6-5 to TRBJ1-6, with 8 bases fitting TRBD1. V lost 4 bases and J lost 7; bases outside the gene matches: 3. The CDR3 spans 14 residues. Germline V gene sequence: CDR1 MNHEY, CDR2 SVGAGI. In DNA form, the CDR3 reads TGTGCCAGCAGTTCGACAGGGGAAAATTCACCCCTCCACTTT. Translation gives CASSSTGENSPLHF.

V gene TRBV28 combines with J gene TRBJ2-7, with 12 bases that match TRBD1. The CDR3 covers 15 residues. The V segment lost 6 bases and the J segment 3 bases; nucleotides outside the gene matches: 6. The germline V gene has CDR1 MDHEN and CDR2 SYDVKM. The CDR3 sequence: CASRRDRGLFYEQYF. The CDR3, as DNA: TGTGCCAGCAGGCGGGACAGGGGGCTATTCTACGAGCAGTACTTC.

This chain joins TRBV6-2 or TRBV6-3 and TRBJ1-5; 10 positions match TRBD1. The CDR3 is 14 residues long. V lost 5 bases to trimming and J lost 5 bases; unmatched junction nucleotides: 3. CDR1 is MNHEY and CDR2 is SVGEGT in the germline V gene. This CDR3 reads CASSKDRGYQPQHF. For the CDR3, the DNA is TGTGCCAGCAGTAAGGACAGGGGGTATCAGCCCCAGCATTTT.

The chain joins TRBV29-1 to TRBJ2-3, with unresolved D. The CDR3 runs 14 residues. Germline-derived CDR1 and CDR2 are SQVTM and ANQGSEA. Trimming pared 7 bases from V and 1 base from J, leaving 15 bases between. The CDR3 sequence is CSGSQVGGTDTQYF. CDR3 in DNA: TGCAGCGGCTCTCAGGTTGGGGGCACAGATACGCAGTATTTT.

This chain connects TRBV5-1 to TRBJ1-6; 7 nucleotides line up with TRBD1. The ends lost 4 bases at V and 9 bases at J; junction bases unmatched: 10. Germline V lookup: CDR1 SGHRS, CDR2 YFSETQ. The CDR3 is made up of 15 amino acids. The CDR3 is CASSPGQARGSPLHF. In nucleotides, the CDR3 is TGCGCCAGCAGCCCCGGACAGGCCCGGGGTTCACCCCTCCACTTT.

This sequence joins TRBV9 and TRBJ2-4; 9 bases agree with TRBD2. The germline V gene encodes CDR1 SGDLS and CDR2 YYNGEE. This CDR3 comprises 16 residues. Trimming took 0 bases from V and 8 from J; bases not matched to a gene: 9. The CDR3 reads CASSVGLAVVGDIQYF. Written as DNA, the CDR3 is TGTGCCAGCAGCGTAGGACTAGCGGTTGTAGGGGACATTCAGTACTTC.

The CDR3 loop is CASSSRSGKTFVYGYTF. DNA of the CDR3: TGCGCCAGCAGCTCCCGCTCAGGGAAAACTTTTGTCTATGGCTACACCTTC. The rearrangement uses TRBV4-1 and TRBJ1-2; tentatively, D is TRBD1 (5 bases). The germline CDR1 and CDR2 sequences are MGHRA and YSYEKL. V shed 5 bases and J shed 4 bases, with 23 bases lying between them. CDR3 length equals 17 residues.

V is TRBV20-1 and J is TRBJ2-1; tentative D call: TRBD1 (5 bases). Germline V gene sequence: CDR1 DFQATT, CDR2 SNEGSKA (reference sequence). The CDR3 extends over 11 amino acids. V was trimmed by 6 bases and J by 8 bases, leaving 11 bases between them. The CDR3 coding sequence is TGCAGTGCCTCGCAAGGGGATGAGCAGTTCTTC. It specifies CSASQGDEQFF.

The gene calls are TRBV3-1 (or the pseudogene TRBV3-2) and TRBJ2-7; D possibly corresponds to TRBD1 (6 bases). The CDR3 length is 16 residues. Germline V gives CDR1 LGHDT, CDR2 YNNKEL (reference sequence). Trimming shortened V by 1 base and J by 3 bases, and 16 bases separated the two germline ends. CDR3 loop: CASSQAQGGRGYEQYF. Written as DNA, the CDR3 is TGTGCCAGCAGCCAAGCGCAAGGGGGAAGAGGCTACGAGCAGTACTTC.

The chain recombines TRBV6-5 with TRBJ2-4; D gene ambiguous. V dropped 0 bases and J dropped 0 bases, with 9 bases sitting between them. The germline V gene encodes CDR1 MNHEY and CDR2 SVGAGI. The CDR3 sequence is 16 residues long. The DNA of the CDR3 is TGTGCCAGCAGTTACTCAAGCACATCAGCCAAAAACATTCAGTACTTC. It translates to CASSYSSTSAKNIQYF.

The chain links TRBV3-1 (or the pseudogene TRBV3-2) to TRBJ2-7; D possibly corresponds to TRBD2 (5 bases). Trimming took off 4 bases at V and 6 bases at J, with 10 bases between the two ends. The CDR3 sequence is 12 residues long. Per the germline V gene, CDR1 is LGHDT and CDR2 is YNNKEL (reference sequence). This CDR3 reads CASSLLSGEQYF. The CDR3, as DNA: TGTGCCAGCAGCCTTCTGAGCGGCGAGCAGTACTTC.

The chain uses TRBV21-1 and TRBJ2-7; the listed D gene, TRBD1, was not tested against the DNA. TRBV21-1 is an annotated pseudogene. The CDR3 covers 17 residues. CDR3 loop: CASSSLSEDRYYYEQYF. CDR3 sequence (DNA): TGTGCCAGCAGCAGCCTTTCCGAGGACAGATATTACTACGAGCAGTACTTC.

The chain has TRBV10-3 and TRBJ1-6; TRBD1 aligns across 8 bases. This CDR3 has 16 amino acids. The germline V gene has CDR1 ENHRY and CDR2 SYGVKD. J was trimmed by 1 base and V by 6 bases; bases with no gene match: 5. The CDR3, as DNA: TGTGCCATCAGCGGACAGGGCAATTCCTATAATTCACCCCTCCACTTT. Amino acid sequence: CAISGQGNSYNSPLHF.

The chain uses TRBV11-2 and TRBJ2-7, with D possibly TRBD1 on 6 matching bases. This CDR3 has 14 amino acids. Germline CDR1 reads SGHAT; CDR2 reads FQNNGV. Trimming left V 5 bases short and J 5 bases short, with 16 bases between. In DNA form, the CDR3 reads TGTGCCAGCAGCGCACAGGGTAGAAGGGACGAGCAGTACTTC. Encoded protein: CASSAQGRRDEQYF.

This chain links TRBV2 with TRBJ2-5, with a possible D match to TRBD2 (5 bases). CDR1 and CDR2 from the germline V gene are SNHLY and FYNNEI. The CDR3 is 14 amino acids. V lost 4 bases to trimming and J lost 2 bases, with 11 bases between them. CDR3 residues: CASSVRAAQETQYF. As DNA, the CDR3 is TGTGCCAGCAGTGTGAGGGCAGCACAAGAGACCCAGTACTTC.

V gene TRBV14 combines with J gene TRBJ2-2, with TRBD1 as a possible D gene (6 bases). Germline CDR1 reads SGHDN; CDR2 reads FVKESK. The CDR3 has 15 residues. The V end lost 4 bases, the J end lost 4 bases, and 13 bases lay between the germline ends. The CDR3 loop is CASSRRDTFTGELFF. The CDR3 DNA reads as TGTGCCAGCAGCCGCCGGGACACCTTCACCGGGGAGCTGTTTTTT.

CDR3 sequence reads: CASKPRADNYGYTF. As DNA, the CDR3 is TGTGCCAGCAAGCCCAGAGCGGACAACTATGGCTACACCTTC. This chain joins TRBV21-1 and TRBJ1-2. TRBV21-1 is a documented pseudogene. The CDR3 has 14 residues.

The gene calls are TRBV5-1 and TRBJ2-7; D might be TRBD1 or TRBD2, each matching 5 bases. Germline CDR1 reads SGHRS; CDR2 reads YFSETQ. The length of the CDR3 is 18 residues. Deletions cut 0 bases from V and 5 bases from J, with 24 bases between. This chain's CDR3 is CASSLAGGLVVGVDEQYF. The DNA for the CDR3 is TGCGCCAGCAGCTTGGCCGGAGGATTGGTTGTGGGGGTTGACGAGCAGTACTTC.

The gene calls are TRBV2 and TRBJ1-2; 7 bases align to TRBD1. The CDR3 has 15 residues. Losses at the gene ends were 6 bases for V and 2 bases for J; bases not matched to a gene: 9. The germline V gene has CDR1 SNHLY and CDR2 FYNNEI. The CDR3 loop is CASRGAGRGNYGYTF. CDR3 bases: TGTGCCAGCAGGGGGGCTGGCAGGGGGAACTATGGCTACACCTTC.